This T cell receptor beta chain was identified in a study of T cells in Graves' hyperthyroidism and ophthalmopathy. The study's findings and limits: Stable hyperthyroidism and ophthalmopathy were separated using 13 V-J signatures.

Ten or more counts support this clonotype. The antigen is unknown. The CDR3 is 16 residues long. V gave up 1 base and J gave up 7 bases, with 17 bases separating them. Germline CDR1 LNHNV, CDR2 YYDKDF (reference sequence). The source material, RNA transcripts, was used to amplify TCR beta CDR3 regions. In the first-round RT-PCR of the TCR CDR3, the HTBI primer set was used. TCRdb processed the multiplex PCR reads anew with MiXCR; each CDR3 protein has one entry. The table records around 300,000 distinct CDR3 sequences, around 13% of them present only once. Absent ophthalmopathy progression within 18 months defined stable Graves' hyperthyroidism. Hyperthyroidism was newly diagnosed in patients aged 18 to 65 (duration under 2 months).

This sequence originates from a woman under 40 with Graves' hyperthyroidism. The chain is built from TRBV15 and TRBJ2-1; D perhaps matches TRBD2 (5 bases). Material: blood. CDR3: CATSRGSPGIGNEQFF. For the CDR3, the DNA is TGTGCCACCAGCAGAGGCTCCCCGGGAATAGGGAATGAGCAGTTCTTC.